The 31 T cell receptor beta chains reported below all come from one sample, sequenced in a study of CD8+ T cells in alopecia areata. RNA was extracted and reverse transcribed into cDNA as the sequencing template. Generated by immunoSEQ multiplex PCR, the TCRdb table keeps only in-frame clones and is missing some. Listed for the sample are around 290,000 clones, none seen a single time. Pooled cutaneous lymph node cells were sorted using CD4, CD8alpha, NKG2D, NKG2ACE and other markers. Sequenced material: CD4+ T cells sorted from a lymph node. The receptors were gathered from a C3H/HeJ mouse with alopecia areata. For this strain, the MHC haplotype corresponds to H2-k.

A few counts support this clone. The genes and germline here are from mouse. The missing CDR3 end, 4 residues past where the read stops, is filled in from the germline J gene. Other DNA variants within this sample encode the same CDR3. The genes are TRBV13-3 and TRBJ2-7; D uncertain. The CDR3 has 12 residues. CDR1 and CDR2 from the germline V gene are NNHDY and SYVADS. CDR3 DNA, as far as it was read: TGTGCCAGCAGTGAGTCAGATTAT. Residues: CASSESDY. The full CDR3 reads CASSESDYEQYF.

There are a few counts of this clone. Genes and germline are mouse. Coverage ceases 4 residues before the CDR3 finishes, and the germline J gene fills in the end. The chain joins TRBV13-1 to TRBJ2-3; 11 bases line up with TRBD1. This CDR3 has 18 residues. Germline CDR1 and CDR2: NSHNY and SYGAGN. After removal of 0 bases from V and 0 bases from J, the junction contained 6 bases not matched to a gene. CDR3 amino acids: CASSDARTGGISAETLYF. Incomplete CDR3 DNA: TGTGCCAGCAGTGATGCAAGGACAGGGGGCATTAGTGCAGAA.

In the case of this clone: Gene names are mouse gene names. The CDR3 here is CASRPGLEAGQLYF. CDR3 bases read: TGTGCCAGCAGGCCGGGACTGGAGGCCGGG. This chain connects TRBV13-1 to TRBJ2-2, with 8 positions matching TRBD2. The observed sequence ends 4 residues before the CDR3 terminus, with the missing tail filled in from the germline J gene. This CDR3 has 14 residues. In germline, CDR1 is NSHNY, CDR2 SYGAGN. The V segment lost 5 bases and the J segment 6 bases; nucleotides outside the gene matches: 6.

The table lists this clone with a few counts. Gene names follow the mouse nomenclature. The read ends 4 residues early relative to the CDR3; the germline J gene fills the gap. The J gene is TRBJ2-5, the V gene TRBV14, with 9 bases aligning to TRBD1. This CDR3 is 14 amino acids long. In germline, CDR1 is SGHDT, CDR2 FRDEAV. The CDR3 sequence: CASSFGQGRDTQYF. CDR3 DNA (partial): TGTGCCAGCAGTTTCGGACAGGGGAGGGAC.

Points on this clone: Germline and genes here are mouse. The CDR3 goes on 4 residues after the read ends, and that part is filled in from the germline J gene. The sample contains more than one DNA sequence encoding this CDR3. The chain links TRBV19 to TRBJ2-3; the D is unclear. Germline CDR1 is FNHDT and CDR2 is SITEND (reference sequence). The length of the CDR3 is 12 residues. Trimming left V 5 bases short and J 0 bases short, with 4 bases between. The CDR3 sequence is CASSLSAETLYF. CDR3 bases read: TGTGCCAGCAGCCTTAGTGCAGAA. The full variable domain, in which reference TRBV19 and TRBJ2-3 provide the parts outside the CDR3, is GGIITQTPKFLIGQEGQKLTLKCQQNFNHDTMYWYRQDSGKGLRLIYYSITENDLQKGDLSEGYDASREKKSSFSLTVTSAQKNEMAVFLCASSLSAETLYFGSGTRLTVL.

This clone was seen a handful of times. The genes and germline here are from mouse. The read gets to within 4 residues of the CDR3 end, and the germline J gene fills in the rest. The genes are TRBV5 and TRBJ2-4; 9 positions match TRBD2. V was clipped by 0 bases and J by 1 base; unmatched bases: 5. Germline V gene sequence: CDR1 LGHNA, CDR2 YNLKQL (reference sequence). The length of the CDR3 is 17 residues. The part of the CDR3 DNA that was read is TGTGCCAGCAGCCAAGATGCTGGGGGGGAGGGTCAAAAC. Its protein product is CASSQDAGGEGQN. The whole CDR3 protein is CASSQDAGGEGQNTLYF.

Turning to this clone: Genes and germline are mouse. Read coverage stops 4 residues before the CDR3 terminus; the germline J gene supplies the remainder. The rearrangement joins TRBV19 to TRBJ2-1, with 8 bases aligning to TRBD1. Germline CDR1 and CDR2: FNHDT and SITEND (reference sequence). The CDR3 runs 13 residues. Germline trimming cut 5 bases from V and 5 bases from J; bases unmatched to any gene: 3. Partial CDR3 DNA: TGTGCCAGCAGCCAGGGGGCCGATGCT. Translating it yields CASSQGADA. Given in full, the CDR3 is CASSQGADAEQFF.

This clone has more than one count but fewer than ten. The germline and genes are mouse ones. From the germline J gene comes the end of the CDR3, since the read stops 3 residues before it. This specimen includes other DNA sequences encoding the same CDR3. This chain connects TRBV13-2 to TRBJ1-6; TRBD1 agrees at 11 bases. TRBJ1-6 is reported as an ORF; its role is uncertain. J was trimmed by 5 bases and V by 0 bases; bases with no gene match: 4. The germline V gene has CDR1 NNHNN and CDR2 SYGAGS (reference sequence). CDR3 length: 17 amino acids. The CDR3 sequence: CASGDARDRGDNSPLYF. CDR3 DNA (partial): TGTGCCAGCGGTGATGCTAGGGACAGGGGGGATAATTCGCCC.

Points on this clone: Gene labels here are mouse ones. The CDR3 goes on 3 residues after the read ends, and that part is filled in from the germline J gene. Other DNA sequences in the sample encode the same CDR3. The chain recombines TRBV5 with TRBJ1-6; D unclear. TRBJ1-6 is sorted into the ORF group, with uncertain function. Trimming took off 0 bases at V and 0 bases at J, with 6 bases between the two ends. This CDR3 has 16 amino acids. The V gene's germline CDR1 is LGHNA and CDR2 YNLKQL (reference sequence). CDR3 DNA, as far as it was read: TGTGCCAGCAGCCAAGAGGGTAATTCCTATAATTCGCCC. The encoded protein is CASSQEGNSYNSP. The entire CDR3 protein reads CASSQEGNSYNSPLYF.

As to this clone: Gene labels here are mouse ones. The part of the CDR3 DNA that was read is TGCACCTGCAGTGGGGGACTTGCT. Encoded protein: CTCSGGLA. The entire CDR3 protein reads CTCSGGLAEQFF. This rearrangement joins TRBV1 to TRBJ2-1; perhaps TRBD2 as D (6 bases). Coverage ceases 4 residues before the CDR3 finishes, and the germline J gene fills in the end. There are 12 residues in the CDR3. Trimming left V 4 bases short and J 6 bases short, with 7 bases between. Germline CDR1 reads NSQYPW; CDR2 reads LRSPGD (reference sequence).

On this clone: Gene names and germline match the mouse. The sequenced fragment ends 4 residues before the CDR3 boundary, so the rest is inferred from the germline J gene. The chain couples TRBV31 to TRBJ2-1; tentative D call: TRBD2 (6 bases). Trimming removed 0 bases at V and 3 bases at J, with 12 bases between. The CDR3 extends over 15 amino acids. From germline, CDR1 is GKSSPN and CDR2 SITVG. The CDR3 loop is CAWSLRRGVYAEQFF. The covered CDR3 bases are TGTGCCTGGAGTCTCCGACGGGGGGTCTATGCT.

This clone was detected only a few times. Genes and germline come from the mouse. With the read ending 4 residues before the CDR3 end, the germline J gene is used to fill in that end. The V and J genes are TRBV13-2 and TRBJ2-1; TRBD1 aligns across 10 bases. Looked up from germline, CDR1 is NNHNN and CDR2 is SYGAGS (reference sequence). Trimming cost V 0 bases and J 5 bases; bases outside gene matches: 5. The CDR3 loop spans 16 amino acids. The part of the CDR3 DNA that was read is TGTGCCAGCGGTGATGCGTTCGACAGGGGGCATGCT. Protein product: CASGDAFDRGHA. The CDR3 reads in full as CASGDAFDRGHAEQFF.

This clone has just a few counts. The genes are named according to mouse. The read ends 4 residues shy of where the CDR3 ends; the end is completed using the germline J gene. Other DNA sequences in this specimen translate into the identical CDR3. J is TRBJ2-5 and V is TRBV5, with 9 bases that match TRBD2. CDR1 is LGHNA and CDR2 is YNLKQL in the germline V gene (reference sequence). The V and J ends lost 4 bases and 0 bases, in that order; junction bases with no gene match: 5. The CDR3 spans 16 residues. The CDR3 sequence: CASSPRLGVNQDTQYF. The sequenced CDR3 bases are TGTGCCAGCAGCCCAAGACTGGGGGTTAACCAAGAC.

This clone showed up just a few times. Gene labels here are mouse ones. The read ends 4 residues shy of where the CDR3 ends; the end is completed using the germline J gene. This chain connects TRBV19 to TRBJ2-1, with a tentative D call TRBD2 (7 bases). In germline, CDR1 is FNHDT, CDR2 SITEND (reference sequence). CDR3 length: 14 residues. Here the CDR3 reads CASSIRGARAEQFF. The DNA read from the CDR3 is TGTGCCAGCAGTATTAGGGGGGCGAGGGCT.

This clone showed up just a few times. Gene names follow the mouse nomenclature. With the read ending 4 residues before the CDR3 end, the germline J gene is used to fill in that end. The chain employs TRBV1 and TRBJ1-2, with 7 bases identical to TRBD1. V lost 1 base, J lost 0 bases, and 5 bases stayed unmatched. The CDR3 contains 16 residues. Germline CDR1 NSQYPW, CDR2 LRSPGD (reference sequence). CDR3 residues: CTCSAAGGVANSDYTF. The DNA read from the CDR3 is TGCACCTGCAGTGCAGCAGGGGGTGTTGCAAACTCC.

On this clone: The gene names here belong to mouse. The read ends 4 residues before the CDR3 terminus; that terminus is restored from the germline J gene. J is TRBJ1-1 and V is TRBV31; D is ambiguous. This CDR3 is 11 amino acids long. CDR1 and CDR2 from the germline V gene are GKSSPN and SITVG. The CDR3: CAWSQFTEVFF. The covered CDR3 bases are TGTGCCTGGAGTCAATTTACA. Supplemented by reference TRBV31 and TRBJ1-1, the full variable domain reads AQTIHQWPVAEIKAVGSPLSLGCTIKGKSSPNLYWYWQATGGTLQQLFYSITVGQVESVVQLNLSASRPKDDQFILSTEKLLLSHSGFYLCAWSQFTEVFFGKGTRLTVV.

This clone was seen a handful of times. Genes and germline are mouse. The read ends 4 residues before the CDR3 terminus; that terminus is restored from the germline J gene. V is TRBV31 and J is TRBJ2-5; a weak D match, TRBD1 (6 bases). The length of the CDR3 is 14 residues. Looked up from germline, CDR1 is GKSSPN and CDR2 is SITVG. CDR3: CAWSLGGSRDTQYF. CDR3 bases read: TGTGCCTGGAGTCTAGGGGGATCGAGAGAC.

This clone has a handful of counts. The gene names given are mouse names. The missing CDR3 end, 4 residues past where the read stops, is filled in from the germline J gene. The sample holds other DNA sequences that translate to the same CDR3. V gene TRBV19 combines with J gene TRBJ2-3; D may be TRBD2 (6 bases). V was shortened by 4 bases and J by 0 bases, with 6 bases between the two germline ends. The CDR3 length is 13 residues. Germline loops: CDR1 FNHDT, CDR2 SITEND (reference sequence). The CDR3 loop is CASSWGSAETLYF. Incomplete CDR3 DNA: TGTGCCAGCAGTTGGGGGAGTGCAGAA.

There are a few counts of this clone. Gene names are mouse gene names. The read ends 4 residues early relative to the CDR3; the germline J gene fills the gap. This rearrangement joins TRBV5 to TRBJ2-7; TRBD2 matches at 8 bases. Germline V lookup: CDR1 LGHNA, CDR2 YNLKQL (reference sequence). There are 15 residues in the CDR3. The chain's CDR3 is CASSSQGGGADEQYF. CDR3 DNA, as far as it was read: TGTGCCAGCAGCAGCCAAGGGGGGGGCGCTGAT.

Turning to this clone: Gene names and germline match the mouse. Read sequence stops 4 residues before the CDR3 end, and the germline J gene provides the missing end. Other DNA sequences within the sample encode an identical CDR3. The J gene is TRBJ1-1, the V gene TRBV1; a weak D match, TRBD1 (5 bases). The CDR3 loop spans 13 amino acids. Germline CDR1 and CDR2: NSQYPW and LRSPGD (reference sequence). Partial CDR3 DNA: TGCACCTGCAGTGCAGGGGGGGGGACA. It is translated as CTCSAGGGT. The entire CDR3 reads CTCSAGGGTEVFF.

Remarks on this clone: Gene names and germline match the mouse. The read comes to an end 4 residues before the CDR3 does, leaving the germline J gene to fill in the end. The chain uses TRBV1 and TRBJ2-1; 8 bases align to TRBD2. Germline CDR1 NSQYPW, CDR2 LRSPGD (reference sequence). Losses at the gene ends were 2 bases for V and 4 bases for J; bases not matched to a gene: 4. The CDR3 is 15 amino acids. The CDR3 sequence: CTCSATGGFYAEQFF. The sequenced part of the CDR3 DNA is TGCACCTGCAGTGCAACTGGGGGATTTTATGCT.

Notes on this clone: Mouse gene names and germline throughout. The read ends 4 residues shy of where the CDR3 ends; the end is completed using the germline J gene. This chain links TRBV5 with TRBJ1-1, with 8 bases aligning to TRBD1. J lost 4 bases, V lost 1 base, and 2 bases had no gene match. The length of the CDR3 is 14 residues. Germline CDR1 is LGHNA and CDR2 is YNLKQL (reference sequence). The CDR3 loop is CASSQVTGGTEVFF. Incomplete CDR3 DNA: TGTGCCAGCAGCCAAGTCACAGGGGGCACA.

About this clone: Mouse germline and gene names are used. The missing CDR3 end, 4 residues past where the read stops, is filled in from the germline J gene. The rearrangement uses TRBV1 and TRBJ1-2; 12 nucleotides line up with TRBD1. V shed 3 bases, J shed 0 bases, and the junction held 2 bases outside the gene matches. The CDR3 extends over 16 amino acids. Germline CDR1 is NSQYPW and CDR2 is LRSPGD (reference sequence). The DNA read from the CDR3 is TGCACCTGCAGTGCCGGGACAGGGGGCGCAAACTCC. Its translation: CTCSAGTGGANS. The entire CDR3 is CTCSAGTGGANSDYTF.

This clone was counted a few times. The genes are named according to mouse. The read terminates 4 residues before the CDR3 end, so the remaining end is supplied by the germline J gene. The V gene is TRBV1, the J gene TRBJ2-5; D is unresolved. From germline, CDR1 is NSQYPW and CDR2 LRSPGD (reference sequence). Trimming removed 0 bases from V and 3 bases from J, with 10 bases in between. The CDR3 has 15 amino acids. CDR3 DNA (partial): TGCACCTGCAGTGCAGATCGCCAGAATCAAGAC. Translation: CTCSADRQNQD. In full, the CDR3 reads CTCSADRQNQDTQYF.

This clone was seen more than once but under ten times. Gene names are the mouse ones. The read comes to an end 4 residues before the CDR3 does, leaving the germline J gene to fill in the end. The identical CDR3 is also encoded by other nucleotide sequences in the sample. This chain joins TRBV13-3 and TRBJ2-1, with 8 bases fitting TRBD2. The CDR3 length is 14 residues. Germline loops: CDR1 NNHDY, CDR2 SYVADS. Trimming removed 4 bases from V and 1 base from J; junction bases left unmatched: 1. The CDR3 sequence: CASSTGGNYAEQFF. The part of the CDR3 DNA that was read is TGTGCCAGCAGTACTGGGGGAAACTATGCT.

With regard to this clone: Gene and germline names: mouse. The read terminates 4 residues ahead of where the CDR3 ends, so the germline J gene completes it. J is TRBJ2-1 and V is TRBV31; D unclear. The CDR3 is 13 residues long. V was clipped by 2 bases and J by 1 base, with 6 bases between them. CDR1 is GKSSPN, CDR2 SITVG, per germline. The CDR3 loop reads CAWSTRNYAEQFF. Incomplete CDR3 DNA: TGTGCCTGGAGTACAAGGAACTATGCT.

In this sample, this clone turned up a few times. Genes and germline come from the mouse. The read stops 4 residues short of the end of the CDR3; the missing end is completed from the germline J gene. The chain couples TRBV19 to TRBJ2-7; TRBD2 aligns across 9 bases. V was clipped by 5 bases and J by 3 bases; unmatched bases: 3. The CDR3 extends over 13 amino acids. The germline CDR1 and CDR2 sequences are FNHDT and SITEND (reference sequence). Incomplete CDR3 DNA: TGTGCCAGCAGGACTGGGGGAAACTAT. It codes for CASRTGGNY. The full-length CDR3 reads as CASRTGGNYEQYF.

A note on this clone: Gene names are the mouse ones. The read stops 4 residues short of the end of the CDR3; the missing end is completed from the germline J gene. Other DNA sequences within the sample encode an identical CDR3. The rearrangement joins TRBV13-3 to TRBJ1-2; a possible D gene is TRBD1 (6 bases). CDR1 is NNHDY and CDR2 is SYVADS in the germline V gene. Trimming shortened V by 1 base and J by 2 bases, and 9 bases separated the two germline ends. The CDR3 totals 14 residues. CDR3 bases read: TGTGCCAGCAGTGATCACAGGGTCAACTCC. It encodes CASSDHRVNS. The full CDR3 protein reads CASSDHRVNSDYTF.

Points on this clone: The germline and genes are mouse ones. The CDR3 is cut off 4 residues early in the read; its end comes from the germline J gene. The chain recombines TRBV13-3 with TRBJ2-2; D unclear. Germline V CDR1 and CDR2: NNHDY, SYVADS. The V gene lost 2 bases and the J gene lost 3 bases, with 11 bases spanning the gap. This CDR3 contains 15 residues. The sequenced part of the CDR3 DNA is TGTGCCAGCAGTGAAGCCAGAACGGACACCGGG. As protein: CASSEARTDTG. The CDR3 reads in full as CASSEARTDTGQLYF.

This clone was counted only a few times. Any gene name here is a mouse gene name. The CDR3 end lies 4 residues beyond the end of the read and is filled in from the germline J gene. The chain carries TRBV13-1 and TRBJ2-7; D remains unclear. This CDR3 region has 11 residues. The V gene's germline CDR1 is NSHNY and CDR2 SYGAGN. CDR3 DNA (partial): TGTGCCAGCAGTAGAAGGTAT. Translated: CASSRRY. The CDR3, in full, reads CASSRRYEQYF.

Details on this clone: Gene labels here are mouse ones. With the read ending 4 residues before the CDR3 end, the germline J gene is used to fill in that end. The V and J genes are TRBV1 and TRBJ2-7, with 8 bases aligning to TRBD2. V was clipped by 4 bases and J by 3 bases; unmatched bases: 5. The CDR3 has 14 amino acids. In germline, CDR1 is NSQYPW, CDR2 LRSPGD (reference sequence). The CDR3 reads CTCSGLGGLYEQYF. The CDR3 DNA, read in part, is TGCACCTGCAGTGGTCTGGGGGGTCTCTAT.